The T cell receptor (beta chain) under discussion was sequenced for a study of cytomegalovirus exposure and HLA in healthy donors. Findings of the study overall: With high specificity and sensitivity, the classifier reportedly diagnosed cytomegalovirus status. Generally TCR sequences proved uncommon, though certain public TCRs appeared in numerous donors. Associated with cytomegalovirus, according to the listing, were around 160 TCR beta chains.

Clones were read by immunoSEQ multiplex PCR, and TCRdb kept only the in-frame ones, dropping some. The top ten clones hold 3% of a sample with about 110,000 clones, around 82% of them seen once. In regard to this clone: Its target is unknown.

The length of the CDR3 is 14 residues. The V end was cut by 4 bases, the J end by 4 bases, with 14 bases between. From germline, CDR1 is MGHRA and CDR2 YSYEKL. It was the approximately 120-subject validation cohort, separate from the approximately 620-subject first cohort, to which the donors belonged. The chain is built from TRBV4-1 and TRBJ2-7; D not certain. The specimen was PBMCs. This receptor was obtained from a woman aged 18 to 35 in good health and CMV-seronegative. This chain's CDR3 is CASSLCLRCYEQYF. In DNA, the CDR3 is TGCGCCAGCAGCCTGTGTCTTCGGTGTTACGAGCAGTACTTC.